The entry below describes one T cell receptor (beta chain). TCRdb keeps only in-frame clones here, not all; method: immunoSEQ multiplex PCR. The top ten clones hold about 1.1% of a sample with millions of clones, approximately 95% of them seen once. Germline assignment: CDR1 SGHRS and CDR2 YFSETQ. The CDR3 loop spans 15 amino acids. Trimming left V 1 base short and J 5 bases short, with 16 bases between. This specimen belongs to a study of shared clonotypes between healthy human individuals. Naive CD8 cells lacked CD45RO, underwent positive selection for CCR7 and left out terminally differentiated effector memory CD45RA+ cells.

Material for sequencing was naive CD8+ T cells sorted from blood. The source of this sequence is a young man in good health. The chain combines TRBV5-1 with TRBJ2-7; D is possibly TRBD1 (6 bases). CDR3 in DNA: TGCGCCAGCAGCTTGTATCAGGGGTTGGAAAACGAGCAGTACTTC. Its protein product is CASSLYQGLENEQYF.